The 4 T cell receptor beta chains below were found in one sample sequenced in a study of molecular identifiers for immune sequencing clone quantification (dated 2018 in TCRdb). Library prep was done by PCR. The data were produced on a NextSeq 500. The public reads were quality trimmed at Q25 with fastp and then assembled into clones with MiXCR by TCRdb, keeping productive beta chains. Each CDR3 protein appears once, grouped with its most common genes and DNA. The sample table shows a few hundred thousand distinct CDR3 sequences, and under 30% are seen once. Jointly, the top ten make up approximately 0.76% of the sample. Sequenced sample: naive CD8+ T cells from blood, with Jurkat cell RNA spiked in. Per the publication, the cell subset or site label means: FACS-sorted CD8+CD4-CCR7+CD45RA+ naive T cells. These receptors were collected from a human donor in good health. Some libraries in this study had Jurkat cell RNA spiked in.

A few counts support this clonotype. The CDR3 coding sequence is TGTGCCAGCAGTTTCCCGGGGACAGGGAACGATGAGCAGTTCTTC. It specifies CASSFPGTGNDEQFF. This chain links TRBV27 with TRBJ2-1; 9 nucleotides align to TRBD1. CDR1 is MNHEY and CDR2 is SMNVEV in the germline V gene (reference sequence). V lost 3 bases, J lost 8 bases, and 8 bases stayed unmatched. The CDR3 runs to 15 residues.

This clonotype was detected many times. This chain connects TRBV5-1 to TRBJ1-5; D is unresolved. The germline V gene has CDR1 SGHRS and CDR2 YFSETQ. The CDR3 consists of 10 residues. Trimming removed 1 base at V and 8 bases at J, with 1 base between. The CDR3 DNA follows: TGCGCCAGCAGCTTGAAGCCCCAGCATTTT. Its protein is CASSLKPQHF.

This clonotype was recorded a few times. The chain combines TRBV5-5 with TRBJ1-5; 7 positions agree with TRBD1. Per the germline V gene, CDR1 is SGHKS and CDR2 is YYEKEE (reference sequence). With 4 bases clipped from V and 0 bases from J, the junction kept 4 bases outside the gene matches. The CDR3 consists of 15 residues. The CDR3 sequence: CASSQTGTSNQPQHF. For the CDR3, the DNA is TGTGCCAGCAGCCAGACAGGGACTAGCAATCAGCCCCAGCATTTT. Variable domain in full (rest from reference TRBV5-5 and TRBJ1-5): DAGVTQSPTHLIKTRGQQVTLRCSPISGHKSVSWYQQVLGQGPQFIFQYYEKEERGRGNFPDRFSARQFPNYSSELNVNALLLGDSALYLCASSQTGTSNQPQHFGDGTRLSIL.

The chain has TRBV4-3 and TRBJ2-3; D not certain. V was shortened by 0 bases and J by 0 bases, with 16 bases between the two germline ends. The CDR3 totals 18 residues. Germline loops: CDR1 LGHNA, CDR2 YSLEER. CDR3 sequence: CASSQDLLPARSTDTQYF. The CDR3 region has the DNA TGCGCCAGCAGCCAAGATCTGTTACCCGCGAGGAGCACAGATACGCAGTATTTT.